The TCR beta chain described here comes from a study of Graves' ophthalmopathy and Graves' hyperthyroidism (dated by TCRdb to the late 2010s). With respect to the entire study: Peripheral blood was collected before any treatment was given, at the time of initial diagnosis. TCR beta repertoire signatures were used to distinguish Graves' ophthalmopathy from Graves' hyperthyroidism and to predict progression to ophthalmopathy. In total, around 130 blood samples were TCR-sequenced: approximately 42 ophthalmopathy, some 75 hyperthyroidism and roughly 17 hyperthyroidism-to-ophthalmopathy patients. To explore V-J signatures that separate ophthalmopathy from hyperthyroidism, a discovery set of 100 patients was enrolled, consisting of more than 40 with ophthalmopathy and approximately 60 with stable hyperthyroidism. An independent validation cohort was composed of 18 to 20 hyperthyroidism patients and 17 patients who later progressed from hyperthyroidism to ophthalmopathy. In five or six hyperthyroidism patients, T-cell repertoires of thyroid tissue and blood were compared. Following sampling, methimazole starting at 30 mg daily was administered to hyperthyroidism patients, and high-dose intravenous methylprednisolone was administered to ophthalmopathy patients.

For repertoire sequencing, TCR beta CDR3 regions were amplified from RNA transcripts. The first round of RT-PCR was done with HTBI primers and the Qiagen OneStep RT-PCR kit, and was followed by a second round of multiplex PCR, then size selection and purification. Libraries were sequenced paired-end with 100 bp reads on an Illumina HiSeq2000. Per the authors' processing: SOAPnuke was used to process the reads, removing any read that contained adapters or uncalled bases, had a mean Phred below 15, or lacked an exact match to the constant primer or identifier. COPE v1.2.5 was used to merge high-quality paired reads. Each unique nucleotide sequence was defined as a clonotype, and clonotypes were aligned to IMGT TRB V, D and J references with MiTCR v1.1. The analysis was limited to V-J combinations with a frequency above 0.0001, which together covered about 99% of repertoires. A TCR clonal expansion and chaos score per V-J combination was defined as the ratio of F50 clonal expansion to chaos observed in the TCRdist matrix. Features were reduced by Welch's t-statistics and random forest to some 13 V-J combinations, which fed a naive Bayes classifier. Thyroid-blood repertoire similarity was quantified with the Morisita-Horn index. TCRdb cleaned the public reads at Q25 with fastp, built clones with MiXCR and kept in-frame beta chains. Here each entry gathers all rows of one CDR3 protein and keeps the most common genes and DNA. It is TCRdb's table, rather than the study itself, that gives the V and J calls and clone size. For this sample the table gives about 640,000 distinct CDR3 sequences, of which roughly two fifths were detected only once. The biggest ten clones account for about 3.3% of the sample.

Ophthalmopathy patients had moderately to severely active disease, Clinical Activity Score of at least 3, NOSPECS grade of at least 4, and disease duration under 3 months. Patients with other autoimmune diseases, uncontrolled infections, pregnancy or lactation were excluded from the study. Clinical symptoms, serum thyroxine, TRAb, thyroid ultrasound and orbital computed tomography were used for diagnosis. PBMCs were isolated from about 9 ml of fresh peripheral blood by Ficoll-Paque density gradient centrifugation. Total RNA was extracted using Trizol reagent, and RNA quality was checked on an Agilent 2100 Bioanalyzer. This clonotype was counted a few times. The antigen this receptor binds is unknown. The input lacks base qualities; no much larger clone sits a single base away. Taken from cysteine to phenylalanine, the CDR3 has 8 residues. Solely the CDR3 DNA is kept, with 24 bases framed from the first base. The germline V gene encodes CDR1 SQVTM and CDR2 ANQGSEA. V is reduced by 6 bases and J by 3 bases, leaving a spacing of 0 bases between them.

Results the study describes overall, beyond this receptor: In validation, the model predicted ophthalmopathy progression with about 71% sensitivity and roughly 72% specificity; approximately 12 predicted patients were CT-confirmed with GO in a median of around 6 months. Most expanded thyroid clonotypes with frequency above 0.001 were also detected in blood, suggesting blood repertoires may reflect the thyroid immune response. No statistical method was used to predetermine the sample size, and group allocation was not hidden from the investigators. In cross-validation, the 13-signature model distinguished ophthalmopathy from stable hyperthyroidism with nearly 90% sensitivity and 81% to 82% specificity, while in the test set the corresponding values were approximately 80% and 75%.

The clonotype was recovered from an adult man with Graves' ophthalmopathy. This sequence uses TRBV29-1 and TRBJ2-7; no confident D gene assignment can be made. The sequenced sample was peripheral blood. The CDR3 reads CSVYEQYF. The bases are TGCAGCGTCTACGAGCAGTACTTC.